One sample yielded the 13 T cell receptor beta chains listed below, sequenced in a study of T cell responses to AZD1222 COVID-19 vaccine. Sequencing was performed with immunoSEQ multiplex PCR; in TCRdb, only in-frame clones are kept and a portion is missing. The table includes around 83,000 clones, under 95% detected once. Specimen: peripheral blood, collected on day 0 of AZD1222 vaccination. All receptors derive from an adult in good health.

This chain uses TRBV24-1 with TRBJ2-5; D is unresolved. Germline CDR1 is KGHDR and CDR2 is SFDVKD. V lost 6 bases, J lost 0 bases, and 13 bases lay in between. The CDR3 covers 15 residues. The CDR3 DNA reads TGTGCCACCAGTACCCCCGAGGAGTACCAAGAGACCCAGTACTTC. Protein product: CATSTPEEYQETQYF.

The chain is built from TRBV2 and TRBJ1-4, with TRBD1 matching over 8 bases. Germline loops: CDR1 SNHLY, CDR2 FYNNEI. The CDR3 length is 15 residues. J lost 8 bases, V lost 5 bases, and 10 bases had no gene match. CDR3 bases: TGTGCCAGCAGTCAAATGGGACAGGTGGGGGAAAAACTGTTTTTT. It encodes CASSQMGQVGEKLFF. The whole variable domain, filled in from reference TRBV2 and TRBJ1-4, reads EPEVTQTPSHQVTQMGQEVILRCVPISNHLYFYWYRQILGQKVEFLVSFYNNEISEKSEIFDDQFSVERPDGSNFTLKIRSTKLEDSAMYFCASSQMGQVGEKLFFGSGTQLSVL.

Turning to this clone: A junction end diverges from the germline sequence, so it may reflect a read error. V gene TRBV30 combines with J gene TRBJ1-5, with D possibly matching TRBD1 (5 bases). Looked up from germline, CDR1 is GTSNPN and CDR2 is SVGIG (reference sequence). The CDR3 has 11 residues. The CDR3 here is CAWSTMGRAGF. CDR3 nucleotides: TGTGCCTGGAGTACCATGGGACGAGCGGGTTTT.

J is TRBJ2-5 and V is TRBV2; D remains unclear. This CDR3 has 13 amino acids. Trimming pared 7 bases from V and 2 bases from J, leaving 11 bases between. CDR1 SNHLY and CDR2 FYNNEI come from the germline V gene. Here the CDR3 DNA reads TGTGCCAGCATTTCGGCTTTTCAAGAGACCCAGTACTTC. Translation gives CASISAFQETQYF.

V and J are TRBV6-4 and TRBJ2-2; D call uncertain. This CDR3 is 13 amino acids long. V was trimmed by 0 bases and J by 3 bases, leaving 2 bases between them. Germline V gene sequence: CDR1 MRHNA, CDR2 SNTAGT. CDR3 bases: TGTGCCAGCAGTGACTCGGACACCGGGGAGCTGTTTTTT. It translates to CASSDSDTGELFF.

The rearrangement joins TRBV5-6 to TRBJ1-3; the D gene is possibly TRBD1 (6 bases). CDR1 and CDR2 from the germline V gene are SGHDT and YYEEEE. The CDR3 covers 16 residues. V was trimmed by 2 bases and J by 0 bases, leaving 12 bases between them. The CDR3 is CASSFWDKLSGNTIYF. CDR3 sequence (DNA): TGTGCCAGCAGCTTCTGGGACAAGCTCTCTGGAAACACCATATATTTT.

This chain links TRBV6-5 with TRBJ2-7; 7 nucleotides line up with TRBD1. CDR3 length: 15 residues. The V gene end was trimmed by 6 bases and the J gene end by 1 base; junction bases not matched to a gene: 9. In germline, CDR1 is MNHEY, CDR2 SVGAGI. The CDR3 spells CASRYTTGQSYEQYF. Here the CDR3 DNA reads TGTGCCAGCAGATACACGACAGGGCAGTCCTACGAGCAGTACTTC.

This chain links TRBV7-9 with TRBJ2-1, with TRBD2 identical over 12 bases. Germline V gene data show CDR1 as SEHNR and CDR2 as FQNEAQ (reference sequence). The CDR3 runs 17 residues. The trim removed 5 bases at V and 0 bases at J, leaving 5 bases unmatched. DNA of the CDR3: TGTGCCAGCAGCGCAGGGACTAGCGGGTCCTCCTACAATGAGCAGTTCTTC. Residues: CASSAGTSGSSYNEQFF.

This clone has only a few counts. This chain connects TRBV19 to TRBJ2-7; 7 bases are shared with TRBD1. CDR3 length equals 14 residues. The V and J ends lost 6 bases and 3 bases, in that order; junction bases with no gene match: 8. Germline V gives CDR1 LNHDA, CDR2 SQIVND (reference sequence). The CDR3 protein is CASSPQGSNYEQYF. The CDR3 bases are TGTGCCAGTAGCCCACAGGGGTCCAACTACGAGCAGTACTTC.

The rearrangement links TRBV5-1 to TRBJ2-3; D could derive from TRBD1 or TRBD2 (5 bases each). Germline values: CDR1 SGHRS, CDR2 YFSETQ. The CDR3 totals 14 residues. Trimming took 0 bases from V and 0 from J, leaving 5 bases between them. As DNA, the CDR3 is TGCGCCAGCAGCTTGGGGGGGAGCACAGATACGCAGTATTTT. Residues: CASSLGGSTDTQYF.

The chain recombines TRBV14 with TRBJ2-5; D remains ambiguous. The CDR3 covers 12 residues. V was clipped by 1 base and J by 5 bases, with 5 bases between them. The germline CDR1 and CDR2 sequences are SGHDN and FVKESK. The CDR3 loop reads CASSQVEETQYF. The CDR3 bases are TGTGCCAGCAGCCAAGTAGAGGAGACCCAGTACTTC.

V is TRBV7-2 and J is TRBJ1-3; D ambiguous. The CDR3 has 14 residues. V dropped 2 bases and J dropped 1 base, with 6 bases sitting between them. Looked up from germline, CDR1 is SGHTA and CDR2 is FQGNSA. CDR3 sequence reads: CASSLFASGNTIYF. In DNA, the CDR3 is TGTGCCAGCAGCTTATTTGCTTCTGGAAACACCATATATTTT. The entire variable domain, with the rest obtained from reference TRBV7-2 and TRBJ1-3, is as follows: GAGVSQSPSNKVTEKGKDVELRCDPISGHTALYWYRQSLGQGLEFLIYFQGNSAPDKSGLPSDRFSAERTGGSVSTLTIQRTQQEDSAVYLCASSLFASGNTIYFGEGSWLTVV.

This clone is deemed medium-sized. This rearrangement joins TRBV27 to TRBJ2-7; a weak D match, TRBD1 (5 bases). CDR1 is MNHEY, CDR2 SMNVEV, per germline (reference sequence). The CDR3 sequence is 14 residues long. The ends were cut back, 3 bases at V and 5 bases at J, with 14 bases in the middle. As DNA, the CDR3 is TGTGCCAGCAGTTTGGGGCTAGTTGACGACGAGCAGTACTTC. Its protein is CASSLGLVDDEQYF.